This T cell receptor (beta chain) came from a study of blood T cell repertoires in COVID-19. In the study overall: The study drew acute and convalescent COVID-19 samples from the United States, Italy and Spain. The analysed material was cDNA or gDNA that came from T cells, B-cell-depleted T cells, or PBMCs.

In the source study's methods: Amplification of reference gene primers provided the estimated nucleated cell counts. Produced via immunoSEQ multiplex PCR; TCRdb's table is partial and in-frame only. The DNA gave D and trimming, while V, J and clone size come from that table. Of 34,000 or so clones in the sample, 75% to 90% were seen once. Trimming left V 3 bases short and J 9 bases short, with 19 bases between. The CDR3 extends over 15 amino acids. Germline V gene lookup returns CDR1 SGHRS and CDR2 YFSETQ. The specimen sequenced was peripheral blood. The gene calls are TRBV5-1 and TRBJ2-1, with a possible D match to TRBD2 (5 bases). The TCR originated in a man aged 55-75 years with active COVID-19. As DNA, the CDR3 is TGCGCCAGCAGCTCGACTAATAACGGGATCAGTGAGCAGTTCTTC. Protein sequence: CASSSTNNGISEQFF. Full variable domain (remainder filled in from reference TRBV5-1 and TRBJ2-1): KAGVTQTPRYLIKTRGQQVTLSCSPISGHRSVSWYQQTPGQGLQFLFEYFSETQRNKGNFPGRFSGRQFSNSRSEMNVSTLELGDSALYLCASSSTNNGISEQFFGPGTRLTVL.